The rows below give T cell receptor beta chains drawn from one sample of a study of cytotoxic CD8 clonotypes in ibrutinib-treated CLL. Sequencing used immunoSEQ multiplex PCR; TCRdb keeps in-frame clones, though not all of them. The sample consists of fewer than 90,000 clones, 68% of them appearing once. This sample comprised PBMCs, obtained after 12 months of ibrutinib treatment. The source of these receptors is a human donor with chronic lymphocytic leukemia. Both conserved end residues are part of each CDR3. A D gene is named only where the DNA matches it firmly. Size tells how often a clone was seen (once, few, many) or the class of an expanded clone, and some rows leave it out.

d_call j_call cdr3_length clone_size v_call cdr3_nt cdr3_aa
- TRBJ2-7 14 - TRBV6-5 TGTGCCAGCAGTTACTCGGAGGGGGCTTACGAGCAGTACTTC CASSYSEGAYEQYF
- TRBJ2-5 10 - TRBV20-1 TGCAGTGCAAAACTAGAGACCCAGTACTTC CSAKLETQYF
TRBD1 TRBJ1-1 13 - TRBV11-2 TGTGCCAGCAGCTCAGGGGGAGGCACTGAAGCTTTCTTT CASSSGGGTEAFF
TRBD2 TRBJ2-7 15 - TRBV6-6 TGTGCCAGCAGTTACAGACAGCGGGGATCCTACGAGCAGTACTTC CASSYRQRGSYEQYF
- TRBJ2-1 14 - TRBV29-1 TGCAGCGTTGAACGTAGCGGCTCCTACAATGAGCAGTTCTTC CSVERSGSYNEQFF
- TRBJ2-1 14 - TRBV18 TGTGCCAGCTCACCACCCAGGCTCGGTGATGAGCAGTTCTTC CASSPPRLGDEQFF
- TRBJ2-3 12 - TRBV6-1 TGTGCCAGCAGTTTAAGGGAGGATACGCAGTATTTT CASSLREDTQYF
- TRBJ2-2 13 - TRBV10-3 TGTGCCATCAGCCCCTCGGGGACCGGGGAGCTGTTTTTT CAISPSGTGELFF
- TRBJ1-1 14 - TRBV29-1 TGCAGCGTTGTTCGGTCGCGCCGGGACACTGAAGCTTTCTTT CSVVRSRRDTEAFF
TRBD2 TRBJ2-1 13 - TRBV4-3 TGCGCCAGCAGCCGACTAGCGGGGGATGAGCAGTTCTTC CASSRLAGDEQFF
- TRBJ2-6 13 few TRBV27 TGTGCCAGCAGTTTATACGGGGCCAACGTCCTGACTTTC CASSLYGANVLTF
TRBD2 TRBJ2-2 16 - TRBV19 TGTGCCAGTAGACTCTCGGGGGGGGCATCCACCGGGGAGCTGTTTTTT CASRLSGGASTGELFF
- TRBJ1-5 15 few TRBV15 TGTGCCACCAGCATGAGAGGGGCTGGAAATCAGCCCCAGCATTTT CATSMRGAGNQPQHF
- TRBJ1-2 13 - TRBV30 TGTGCCTGGCATTTGTCCGGGACACGCGGCTACACCTTC CAWHLSGTRGYTF
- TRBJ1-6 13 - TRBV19 TGTGCCAGTAGTATAAGGGGATATTCACCCCTCCACTTT CASSIRGYSPLHF
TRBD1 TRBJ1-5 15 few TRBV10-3 TGTGCCATCAGTGAGTTGACCGGGACAGGGCAGCCCCAGCATTTT CAISELTGTGQPQHF
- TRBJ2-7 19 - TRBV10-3 TGTGCCATCAGTGAGTCGCGTACAGGGTCACTTGGATTAACCTACGAGCAGTACTTC CAISESRTGSLGLTYEQYF
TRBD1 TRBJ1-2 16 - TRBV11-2 TGTGCCAGCAGCTTGGGAAAGGGACAGAATAACTATGGCTACACCTTC CASSLGKGQNNYGYTF
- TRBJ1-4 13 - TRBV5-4 TGTGCCAGCAGCAGTTTCACTAATGAAAAACTGTTTTTT CASSSFTNEKLFF
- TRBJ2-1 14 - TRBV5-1 TGCGCCAGCAGCTTGGCCGCAGATTACAATGAGCAGTTCTTC CASSLAADYNEQFF
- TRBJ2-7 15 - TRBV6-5 TGTGCCGTGCGTCGGACGGATCTCCTATCCTACGAGCAGTACTTC CAVRRTDLLSYEQYF
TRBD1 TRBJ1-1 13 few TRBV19 TGTGCCACCAACAGGGGGAGAGGCACTGAAGCTTTCTTT CATNRGRGTEAFF
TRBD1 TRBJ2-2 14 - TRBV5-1 TGCGCCAGCAGCCTACAGGGGCGCGTCGGGGAGCTGTTTTTT CASSLQGRVGELFF